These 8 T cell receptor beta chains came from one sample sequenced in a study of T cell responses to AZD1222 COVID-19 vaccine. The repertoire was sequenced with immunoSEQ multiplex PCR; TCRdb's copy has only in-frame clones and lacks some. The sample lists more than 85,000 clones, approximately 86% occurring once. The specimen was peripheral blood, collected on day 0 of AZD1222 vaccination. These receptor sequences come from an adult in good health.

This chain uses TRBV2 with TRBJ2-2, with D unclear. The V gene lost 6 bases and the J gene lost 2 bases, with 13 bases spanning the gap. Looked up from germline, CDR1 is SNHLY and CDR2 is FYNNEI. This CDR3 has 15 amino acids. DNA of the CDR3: TGTGCCAGCAGGGCATCCTGGGGAAACACCGGGGAGCTGTTTTTT. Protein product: CASRASWGNTGELFF.

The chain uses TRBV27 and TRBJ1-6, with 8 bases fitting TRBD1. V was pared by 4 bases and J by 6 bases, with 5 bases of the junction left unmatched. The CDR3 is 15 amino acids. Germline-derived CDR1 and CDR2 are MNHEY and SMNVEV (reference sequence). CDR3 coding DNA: TGTGCCAGCAGTTCCCTAGGACAGGGTAATTCACCCCTCCACTTT. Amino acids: CASSSLGQGNSPLHF.

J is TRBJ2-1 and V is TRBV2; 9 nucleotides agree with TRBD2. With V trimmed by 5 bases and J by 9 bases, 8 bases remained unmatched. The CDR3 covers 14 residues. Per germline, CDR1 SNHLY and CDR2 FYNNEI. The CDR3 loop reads CASSPGTSSGEQFF. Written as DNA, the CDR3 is TGTGCCAGCAGTCCCGGGACTAGCTCTGGTGAGCAGTTCTTC.

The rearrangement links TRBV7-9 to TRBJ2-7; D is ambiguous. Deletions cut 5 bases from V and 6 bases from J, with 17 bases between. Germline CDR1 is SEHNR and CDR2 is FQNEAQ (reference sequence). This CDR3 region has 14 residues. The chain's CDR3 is CASSRNAPLAEQYF. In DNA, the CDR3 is TGTGCCAGCAGCCGAAATGCTCCTTTAGCCGAGCAGTACTTC.

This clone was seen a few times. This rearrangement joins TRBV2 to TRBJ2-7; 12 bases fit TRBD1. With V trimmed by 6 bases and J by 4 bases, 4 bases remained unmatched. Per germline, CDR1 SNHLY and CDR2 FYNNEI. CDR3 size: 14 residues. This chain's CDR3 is CASSGGQGAYEQYF. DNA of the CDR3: TGTGCCAGCAGCGGGGGACAGGGGGCGTACGAGCAGTACTTC.

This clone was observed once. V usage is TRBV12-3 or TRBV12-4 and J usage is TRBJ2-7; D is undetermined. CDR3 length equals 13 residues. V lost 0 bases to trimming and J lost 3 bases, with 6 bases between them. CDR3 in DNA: TGTGCCAGCAGTTTAGCCTCGATCTACGAGCAGTACTTC. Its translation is CASSLASIYEQYF.

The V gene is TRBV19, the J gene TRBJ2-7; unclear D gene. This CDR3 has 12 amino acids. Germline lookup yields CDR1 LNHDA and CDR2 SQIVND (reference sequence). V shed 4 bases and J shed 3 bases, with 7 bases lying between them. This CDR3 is CASSTQSYEQYF. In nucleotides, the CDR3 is TGTGCCAGTAGTACACAGAGCTACGAGCAGTACTTC.

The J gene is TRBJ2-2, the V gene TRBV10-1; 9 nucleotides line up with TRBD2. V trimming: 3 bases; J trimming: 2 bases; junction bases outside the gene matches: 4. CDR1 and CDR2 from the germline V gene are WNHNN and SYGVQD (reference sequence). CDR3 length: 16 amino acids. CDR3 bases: TGCGCCAGCAGTGATCTAGCGGGGAGTAACACCGGGGAGCTGTTTTTT. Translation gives CASSDLAGSNTGELFF.